This record looks at one T cell receptor (beta chain) sequence and its context. Its cognate antigen is unknown. Each CDR3 protein is one row after TCRdb ran MiXCR on the 5' RACE reads. The profile shows around 570,000 distinct CDR3 sequences, roughly 9.9% of them singletons. This entry comes from a study of identical twins. Between the trimmed V and J ends, which lost 3 bases and 9 bases, there was a span of 15 bases. The CDR3 has 13 residues. From germline, CDR1 is SGHTA and CDR2 FQGNSA. Study results and limitations: Cord blood's abundant beta clonotypes had fewer insertions, unlike memory repertoires.

In addition, the sample was reused for a study of yellow fever vaccine responses in identical twins.

The gene calls are TRBV7-2 and TRBJ2-7; D call uncertain. The receptor was isolated from a woman under 30 in good health. Sequenced input: PBMCs. In nucleotides, the CDR3 is TGTGCCAGCAGCTTTGGTTATTCAGTAGGGCAGTACTTC. Its protein product is CASSFGYSVGQYF. Supplemented by reference TRBV7-2 and TRBJ2-7, the full variable domain reads GAGVSQSPSNKVTEKGKDVELRCDPISGHTALYWYRQSLGQGLEFLIYFQGNSAPDKSGLPSDRFSAERTGGSVSTLTIQRTQQEDSAVYLCASSFGYSVGQYFGPGTRLTVT.